The rows below give T cell receptor beta chains drawn from one sample of a study of blood T cell repertoires in COVID-19. Produced via immunoSEQ multiplex PCR; TCRdb's table is partial and in-frame only. The sample records 95,000 to 150,000 clones, less than 75% being singletons. The sequencing sample was made of peripheral blood. The origin of the receptors is a human donor with acute or convalescent COVID-19. The donor label of this sample is uncertain. CDR3s include the opening cysteine and the closing phenylalanine or tryptophan. D genes are given only for firm matches. The size of a clone is reported for some rows only, either as once, few or many, or as a class for expanded clones.

cdr3_length | clone_size | j_call | v_call | d_call | cdr3_nt | cdr3_aa
13 | few | TRBJ1-2 | TRBV5-1 | TRBD1 | TGCGCCAGCAGCTTTCAGGGGGCAGAAGGCTACACCTTC | CASSFQGAEGYTF
14 | . | TRBJ1-5 | TRBV10-3 | . | TGTGCCATCAGCCGGGACACTAGCAATCAGCCCCAGCATTTT | CAISRDTSNQPQHF
14 | . | TRBJ2-2 | TRBV7-7 | . | TGTGCTAGCAGCTCCCGGACGGGGTCCGGGGAGCTGTTTTTT | CASSSRTGSGELFF
16 | . | TRBJ2-3 | TRBV6-1 | TRBD2 | TGTGCCAGCAGTGAAGTCGATAGCGGGGGGCGGGATACGCAGTATTTT | CASSEVDSGGRDTQYF
14 | few | TRBJ2-2 | TRBV24-1 | . | TGTGCCACCAATCCGGGTAGCGACACCGGGGAGCTGTTTTTT | CATNPGSDTGELFF
14 | once | TRBJ1-2 | TRBV24-1 | . | TGTGCCACCAGTGATTCGGGAGAAAACTATGGCTACACCTTC | CATSDSGENYGYTF
15 | once | TRBJ2-1 | TRBV18 | . | TGTGCCAGCTCCCCGCCGGGCGTAAGGGGTAATGAGCAGTTCTTC | CASSPPGVRGNEQFF
15 | . | TRBJ2-5 | TRBV5-5 | . | TGTGCCAGCAGCTCATGGGAGCGAATGGAAGAGACCCAGTACTTC | CASSSWERMEETQYF
12 | . | TRBJ2-1 | TRBV2 | . | TGTGCCAGCAGTGCTGTTAGAAATGAGCAGTTCTTC | CASSAVRNEQFF
14 | . | TRBJ2-5 | TRBV29-1 | . | TGCAGCGTTTATAACAGCGGGGGGACAGGGACCCAGTACTTC | CSVYNSGGTGTQYF
14 | . | TRBJ1-4 | TRBV11-2 | . | TGTGCCAGCAGCCCCAGGGGCGTCGATGAAAAACTGTTTTTT | CASSPRGVDEKLFF
14 | . | TRBJ1-6 | TRBV7-9 | . | TGTGCCAGCAGCTTAACAGACAATAATTCACCCCTCCACTTT | CASSLTDNNSPLHF
13 | . | TRBJ1-2 | TRBV7-8 | . | TGTGCCAGCAGCTTAGACAATCTAGGAGGCTACACCTTC | CASSLDNLGGYTF
15 | . | TRBJ2-2 | TRBV12-5 | . | TGTGCTAGTGGTTTGGAGGGGTTCAACACCGGGGAGCTGTTTTTT | CASGLEGFNTGELFF
13 | . | TRBJ2-7 | TRBV29-1 | . | TGCAGCGTCGTCCCGGACAGTTCCTACGAGCAGTACTTC | CSVVPDSSYEQYF
14 | . | TRBJ2-7 | TRBV3-1/TRBV3-2 | . | TGTGCCAGCAGCCACGGACAGAGACACTACGAGCAGTACTTC | CASSHGQRHYEQYF
13 | . | TRBJ2-7 | TRBV13 | . | TGTGCCAGCAGCGCCAGGTCCTCCTACGAGCAGTACTTC | CASSARSSYEQYF
13 | . | TRBJ2-1 | TRBV14 | . | TGTGCCAGCAGCCAGAGTACGTACAATGAGCAGTTCTTC | CASSQSTYNEQFF
16 | . | TRBJ2-7 | TRBV2 | . | TGTGCCAGCAGTGAAGTCGTAGGGAGGTTGAGATACGAGCAGTACTTC | CASSEVVGRLRYEQYF
13 | . | TRBJ1-6 | TRBV15 | . | TGTGCCACCAGCAGAGACCGGAATTCACCCCTCCACTTT | CATSRDRNSPLHF
16 | . | TRBJ2-3 | TRBV7-9 | TRBD1 | TGTGCCAGCAACACCTTACAGGGGTCGAGCACAGATACGCAGTATTTT | CASNTLQGSSTDTQYF
14 | . | TRBJ2-5 | TRBV9 | TRBD2 | TGTGCCAGCAGCGTAGGTCGACTAGCGGAGACCCAGTACTTC | CASSVGRLAETQYF
14 | . | TRBJ2-7 | TRBV6-5 | . | TGTGCCAGCACGAGGCAGGGAAGCTCCTACGAGCAGTACTTC | CASTRQGSSYEQYF
14 | once | TRBJ1-2 | TRBV24-1 | TRBD1 | TGTGCCACCAGTGGTCCGGGACAGGGGTTTGGCTACACCTTC | CATSGPGQGFGYTF
14 | . | TRBJ2-5 | TRBV11-2 | . | TGTGCCAGCAGCTTAGACAGGGGTGGGGAGACCCAGTACTTC | CASSLDRGGETQYF
15 | few | TRBJ1-6 | TRBV5-5 | . | TGTGCCAGCAGTCGCGATTACAGGGCTAATTCACCCCTCCACTTT | CASSRDYRANSPLHF
16 | many | TRBJ1-2 | TRBV5-1 | . | TGCGCCAGCAGCTCCGGACAGATGGGGGCTAACTATGGCTACACCTTC | CASSSGQMGANYGYTF
16 | . | TRBJ1-4 | TRBV28 | TRBD1 | TGTGCCAGCAGTTTTTCTGGACAGGGGGCTAATGAAAAACTGTTTTTT | CASSFSGQGANEKLFF
15 | . | TRBJ2-5 | TRBV3-1/TRBV3-2 | TRBD1 | TGTGCCAGCAGCCCGGACAGGGGGTTCCAAGAGACCCAGTACTTC | CASSPDRGFQETQYF
14 | . | TRBJ1-6 | TRBV2 | TRBD1 | TGTGCCAGCCTCCTCGACAGGGGTAATTCACCCCTCCACTTT | CASLLDRGNSPLHF
14 | . | TRBJ1-2 | TRBV27 | TRBD1 | TGTGCCAGCAGTCGGGACAGGGGAAGCTATGGCTACACCTTC | CASSRDRGSYGYTF
15 | few | TRBJ1-5 | TRBV19 | . | TGTGCCAGTAATCTCGGGACTTACACCGGTCAGCCCCAGCATTTT | CASNLGTYTGQPQHF
15 | . | TRBJ1-5 | TRBV19 | . | TGTGCCAGTAGGAGGGTCGGCAGTAGCAATCAGCCCCAGCATTTT | CASRRVGSSNQPQHF
13 | . | TRBJ1-1 | TRBV10-2 | . | TGCGCCAGCAGTGAACAGGGCTACACTGAAGCTTTCTTT | CASSEQGYTEAFF
15 | . | TRBJ1-5 | TRBV6-6 | TRBD1 | TGTGCCAGCAGTCGGACGGGACAGAGCAATCAGCCCCAGCATTTT | CASSRTGQSNQPQHF
14 | few | TRBJ1-4 | TRBV28 | TRBD1 | TGTGCCAGCAGTGAAGGGGGCACTAATGAAAAACTGTTTTTT | CASSEGGTNEKLFF
17 | . | TRBJ2-3 | TRBV29-1 | TRBD1 | TGCAGCGTTCCCGATGACAAGGGGGCCTTTAGCACAGATACGCAGTATTTT | CSVPDDKGAFSTDTQYF
15 | . | TRBJ1-6 | TRBV6-6 | TRBD1 | TGTGCCAGCAGTCGGGACAGTGTGATTAATTCACCCCTCCACTTT | CASSRDSVINSPLHF
14 | once | TRBJ1-4 | TRBV6-4 | TRBD1 | TGTGCCAGCAGGAGGGACAGTCATAATGAAAAACTGTTTTTT | CASRRDSHNEKLFF
13 | . | TRBJ1-5 | TRBV7-8 | . | TGTGCCAGCAGCCGAGGCAGGGAACAGCCCCAGCATTTT | CASSRGREQPQHF
16 | . | TRBJ1-6 | TRBV11-2 | . | TGTGCCAGCAGCTTACAGGGAAGGTCCTATAATTCACCCCTCCACTTT | CASSLQGRSYNSPLHF
17 | . | TRBJ1-2 | TRBV27 | . | TGTGCCAGCAGTTCTTTCAGCGGCGTGGCGGCGAAATATGGCTACACCTTC | CASSSFSGVAAKYGYTF
13 | few | TRBJ1-6 | TRBV25-1 | . | TGTGCCAGCCAGGGGCTCTATAATTCACCCCTCCACTTT | CASQGLYNSPLHF
14 | few | TRBJ1-1 | TRBV5-6 | . | TGTGCCAGCAGCTTGCGGGTCACAAGCACTGAAGCTTTCTTT | CASSLRVTSTEAFF
15 | . | TRBJ2-1 | TRBV13 | TRBD2 | TGTGCCAGCCGGCCGAGCGGGGGTCGGTACAATGAGCAGTTCTTC | CASRPSGGRYNEQFF
13 | few | TRBJ1-2 | TRBV2 | . | TGTGCCGGCCGGGAGCTTGCTAACTATGGCTACACCTTC | CAGRELANYGYTF
17 | . | TRBJ1-2 | TRBV28 | TRBD1 | TGTGCCAGCAGTTTTCCCCTTGGACAGGGGCAAAACTATGGCTACACCTTC | CASSFPLGQGQNYGYTF
12 | . | TRBJ1-2 | TRBV10-2 | TRBD1 | TGCGCCAGCGCCGACAGGGCTGATGGCTACACCTTC | CASADRADGYTF
13 | . | TRBJ1-1 | TRBV2 | . | TGTGCCAGCAGCATAGGGAGAGCGACTGAAGCTTTCTTT | CASSIGRATEAFF
13 | . | TRBJ1-2 | TRBV5-1 | . | TGCGCCAGCAGCTCGGACAGTAACTATGGCTACACCTTC | CASSSDSNYGYTF
15 | . | TRBJ1-5 | TRBV19 | . | TGTGCCAGTTCCCCTGACTCATTTAGCAATCAGCCCCAGCATTTT | CASSPDSFSNQPQHF
14 | . | TRBJ1-4 | TRBV5-5 | . | TGTGCCAGCAGCTTTTTACAGGGTAGTGAAAAACTGTTTTTT | CASSFLQGSEKLFF